Below are 30 T cell receptor beta chains sequenced from a single sample in a study of PD-1 blockade in classical Hodgkin lymphoma. Each patient relapsed following autologous stem cell transplantation, and prior brentuximab vedotin exposure differed. Profiling relied on immunoSEQ multiplex PCR, and the TCRdb table lists in-frame clones only, not all of them. Among about 58,000 clones, 85% to 95% were seen once, and the ten largest hold about 10%. Sequenced material: peripheral blood mononuclear cells (PBMCs), taken before the second cycle of nivolumab. The receptors originated from a human donor with classical Hodgkin lymphoma.

A note on this clone: The sample has other DNA sequences that encode this CDR3 too. The chain employs TRBV28 and TRBJ1-4; TRBD1 matches 8 bases. V lost 4 bases and J lost 1; bases outside the gene matches: 5. CDR3 size: 16 residues. Looked up from germline, CDR1 is MDHEN and CDR2 is SYDVKM. The CDR3 DNA is TGTGCCAGCAGTTCCGGACAGGGCCGAACTAATGAAAAACTGTTTTTT. Amino acid sequence: CASSSGQGRTNEKLFF. The whole variable domain, remainder taken from reference TRBV28 and TRBJ1-4, is DVKVTQSSRYLVKRTGEKVFLECVQDMDHENMFWYRQDPGLGLRLIYFSYDVKMKEKGDIPEGYSVSREKKERFSLILESASTNQTSMYLCASSSGQGRTNEKLFFGSGTQLSVL.

In this sample, this clone turned up once. The chain's CDR3 is CASSAGTPSYEQYF. The CDR3 DNA sequence: TGTGCCAGCAGCGCCGGGACACCGAGCTACGAGCAGTACTTC. The chain links TRBV9 to TRBJ2-7, with TRBD1 as a possible D gene (6 bases). This CDR3 contains 14 residues. Trimming pared 3 bases from V and 3 bases from J, leaving 13 bases between. From germline, CDR1 is SGDLS and CDR2 YYNGEE.

This sequence joins TRBV21-1 and TRBJ1-5. TRBV21-1 is a pseudogene segment. The CDR3 is 17 residues long. CDR3 loop: CASSPPGEKTYNQPQHF. The CDR3 DNA reads as TGTGCCAGCAGCCCCCCTGGGGAAAAGACATACAATCAGCCCCAGCATTTT.

V gene TRBV19 combines with J gene TRBJ2-1; 9 nucleotides agree with TRBD2. The germline V gene encodes CDR1 LNHDA and CDR2 SQIVND (reference sequence). The CDR3 is 17 residues long. Losses at the gene ends were 7 bases for V and 3 bases for J; bases not matched to a gene: 13. The CDR3 DNA reads as TGTGCCAGTACCGTGGGACTAGCCCTGATAGACTACAATGAGCAGTTCTTC. It is translated as CASTVGLALIDYNEQFF.

The V and J genes are TRBV7-9 and TRBJ2-5, with D perhaps matching TRBD1 (5 bases). The DNA end favors TRBJ2-7, so the J call may be wrong. CDR1 and CDR2 (germline): SEHNR, FQNEAQ (reference sequence). The CDR3 totals 16 residues. The CDR3 loop is CASSLVLRGLNYEQYF. CDR3 nucleotide sequence: TGTGCCAGCAGCTTAGTTTTAAGGGGATTAAATTACGAGCAGTACTTC.

The chain links TRBV28 to TRBJ1-2, with 8 bases aligning to TRBD1. In germline, CDR1 is MDHEN, CDR2 SYDVKM. CDR3 length: 17 amino acids. With V trimmed by 5 bases and J by 8 bases, 19 bases remained unmatched. The CDR3 nucleotides read TGTGCCAGCAGTCCTACCGTCTCAGGACAGGGCCACGGGGGCTACACCTTC. Translation gives CASSPTVSGQGHGGYTF.

The chain has TRBV14 and TRBJ1-4; D perhaps matches TRBD1 (6 bases). This CDR3 has 13 amino acids. Germline V gene lookup returns CDR1 SGHDN and CDR2 FVKESK. V gave up 2 bases and J gave up 8 bases, with 9 bases separating them. The CDR3 loop is CASSQRGDEKLFF. Written as DNA, the CDR3 is TGTGCCAGCAGCCAAAGGGGGGACGAAAAACTGTTTTTT.

The rearrangement uses TRBV11-2 and TRBJ2-1, with 7 bases lining up with TRBD1. CDR3 size: 13 residues. The trim removed 4 bases at V and 7 bases at J, leaving 4 bases unmatched. Germline CDR1 SGHAT, CDR2 FQNNGV. CDR3 nucleotides: TGTGCCAGCAGCTCACCAGGGGGAAATGAGCAGTTCTTC. Its protein is CASSSPGGNEQFF.

Only one count was recorded for this clone. This chain joins TRBV28 and TRBJ2-4; 7 positions agree with TRBD2. The CDR3 loop spans 14 amino acids. The V gene end was trimmed by 3 bases and the J gene end by 12 bases; junction bases not matched to a gene: 11. The V gene's germline CDR1 is MDHEN and CDR2 SYDVKM. The CDR3 nucleotides are TGTGCCAGCAGTTTCAGGGAGGGGCCATCTGGTCAGTACTTC. This encodes CASSFREGPSGQYF.

The J gene is TRBJ2-5, the V gene TRBV7-9; unclear D gene. Germline V gene data show CDR1 as SEHNR and CDR2 as FQNEAQ (reference sequence). V lost 1 base, J lost 5 bases, and 8 bases lay in between. The length of the CDR3 is 13 residues. The CDR3 loop reads CASSLGPRETQYF. DNA of the CDR3: TGTGCCAGCAGCTTAGGCCCGCGCGAGACCCAGTACTTC.

This chain connects TRBV18 to TRBJ1-1; D not resolved. Looked up from germline, CDR1 is KGHSH and CDR2 is LQKENI. There are 13 residues in the CDR3. V dropped 2 bases and J dropped 1 base, with 5 bases sitting between them. The CDR3 bases are TGTGCCAGCTCACCATTAGGGAACACTGAAGCTTTCTTT. As protein: CASSPLGNTEAFF.

The chain carries TRBV11-1 and TRBJ1-2; no clear D. V lost 4 bases, J lost 4 bases, and 19 bases lay in between. Germline lookup yields CDR1 SGHAT and CDR2 FQDESV (reference sequence). The CDR3 has 16 residues. CDR3 in DNA: TGTGCCAGCAGCTCCGGAGCAGGTTCCGGATTCTATGGCTACACCTTC. Protein: CASSSGAGSGFYGYTF.

The chain employs TRBV9 and TRBJ2-2, with D possibly being TRBD1 or TRBD2 (6 bases each). This CDR3 is 16 amino acids long. V was cut by 0 bases and J by 1 base, with 10 bases left in between. CDR1 is SGDLS, CDR2 YYNGEE, per germline. This CDR3 is CASSVGGGGNTGELFF. The CDR3 region has the DNA TGTGCCAGCAGCGTAGGAGGAGGGGGGAACACCGGGGAGCTGTTTTTT.

The chain recombines TRBV5-6 with TRBJ2-7; 7 bases line up with TRBD1. J was trimmed by 9 bases and V by 4 bases; bases with no gene match: 13. The length of the CDR3 is 14 residues. Per the germline V gene, CDR1 is SGHDT and CDR2 is YYEEEE. CDR3 DNA: TGTGCCAGCAGCCCCGGGACAGACCTACATGGGCAGTACTTC. This codes for CASSPGTDLHGQYF.

This chain joins TRBV5-1 and TRBJ2-2; 7 bases are shared with TRBD2. The CDR3 contains 16 residues. The trim removed 0 bases at V and 6 bases at J, leaving 8 bases unmatched. CDR1 SGHRS and CDR2 YFSETQ come from the germline V gene. CDR3 bases: TGCGCCAGCAGCTTGGATTTGGCTAGCGGCGCCGGGGAGCTGTTTTTT. Amino acids: CASSLDLASGAGELFF.

This clone was seen just once. This chain uses TRBV7-6 with TRBJ2-3; 7 nucleotides match TRBD2. CDR1 and CDR2 from the germline V gene are SGHVS and FNYEAQ. The CDR3 consists of 17 residues. The V and J ends lost 1 base and 7 bases, in that order; junction bases with no gene match: 14. The CDR3 DNA is TGTGCCAGCAGCTTAGTCGAGCGGGGACGCACCGGGTATACGCAGTATTTT. This codes for CASSLVERGRTGYTQYF.

The gene calls are TRBV27 and TRBJ2-2; D remains unclear. In germline, CDR1 is MNHEY, CDR2 SMNVEV (reference sequence). Deletions cut 1 base from V and 0 bases from J, with 9 bases between. This CDR3 is built from 16 residues. The CDR3 DNA sequence: TGTGCCAGCAGTTTATTTATAGGGACGAACACCGGGGAGCTGTTTTTT. Protein product: CASSLFIGTNTGELFF.

The gene calls are TRBV6-4 and TRBJ1-1; D gene unclear. The CDR3 has 14 residues. CDR1 MRHNA and CDR2 SNTAGT come from the germline V gene. Trimming shortened V by 6 bases and J by 1 base, and 12 bases separated the two germline ends. DNA for the CDR3: TGTGCCAGCAGAAATCGGACGGGGAACACTGAAGCTTTCTTT. Amino acids: CASRNRTGNTEAFF.

The chain recombines TRBV20-1 with TRBJ2-5; D uncertain. V lost 0 bases, J lost 5 bases, and 4 bases lay in between. CDR3 length: 11 residues. The germline V gene encodes CDR1 DFQATT and CDR2 SNEGSKA (reference sequence). CDR3 DNA: TGCAGTGCTAGAGATACGGAGACCCAGTACTTC. It yields the protein CSARDTETQYF.

The chain is built from TRBV6-1 and TRBJ1-2; 8 bases match TRBD1. This CDR3 is 13 amino acids long. Unmatched junction bases numbered 7, after V lost 6 bases and J lost 7 bases. Germline CDR1 reads MNHNS; CDR2 reads SASEGT. The CDR3 DNA is TGTGCCAGCAGGGGACAGGAAAGCGGTGGCTACACCTTC. Protein product: CASRGQESGGYTF.

V usage is TRBV28 and J usage is TRBJ2-7; 7 bases match TRBD1. Unmatched junction bases numbered 11, after V lost 3 bases and J lost 3 bases. The CDR3 has 16 residues. The V gene's germline CDR1 is MDHEN and CDR2 SYDVKM. The CDR3 nucleotides read TGTGCCAGCAGTTTCAGCCCAGGACAGGACGGCTACGAGCAGTACTTC. Translated: CASSFSPGQDGYEQYF.

This chain's CDR3 is CASRTEKETQYF. The CDR3 region has the DNA TGTGCCAGCAGGACAGAGAAAGAGACCCAGTACTTC. The chain uses TRBV11-1 and TRBJ2-5; perhaps TRBD1 as D (5 bases). V lost 6 bases to trimming and J lost 3 bases, with 8 bases between them. CDR1 and CDR2 (germline): SGHAT, FQDESV (reference sequence). CDR3 length: 12 residues.

The table lists this clone with a few counts. The chain combines TRBV19 with TRBJ1-2; D remains ambiguous. This CDR3 has 14 amino acids. The V gene's germline CDR1 is LNHDA and CDR2 SQIVND (reference sequence). V lost 4 bases and J 8 bases, leaving 17 bases between the germline ends. CDR3 nucleotide sequence: TGTGCCAGTAGTACTACAAAGGGAGTAGAGGGCTACACCTTC. It encodes CASSTTKGVEGYTF.

The J gene is TRBJ2-3, the V gene TRBV10-3, with no clear D. Germline values: CDR1 ENHRY, CDR2 SYGVKD. The germline V and J ends were trimmed by 7 bases and 5 bases, with 10 bases remaining between them. CDR3 length equals 12 residues. CDR3 sequence: CAINGVGDTQYF. The CDR3 bases are TGTGCCATCAACGGAGTTGGAGATACGCAGTATTTT.

This sequence joins TRBV6-5 and TRBJ1-2; possible D gene TRBD1, 5 bases. Germline-derived CDR1 and CDR2 are MNHEY and SVGAGI. The CDR3 runs to 16 residues. The V end was cut by 0 bases, the J end by 8 bases, with 19 bases between. CDR3 DNA sequence: TGTGCCAGCAGTTACTCGCGCTCCCAGGGTGAAAAAGGCTACACCTTC. It translates to CASSYSRSQGEKGYTF.

The genes are TRBV30 and TRBJ2-7; D unresolved. The V end was cut by 4 bases, the J end by 0 bases, with 16 bases between. Germline V gives CDR1 GTSNPN, CDR2 SVGIG (reference sequence). CDR3 length: 15 amino acids. The CDR3: CAWKVWAENSYEQYF. The CDR3 DNA sequence: TGTGCCTGGAAGGTCTGGGCAGAAAACTCCTACGAGCAGTACTTC. Full variable domain (outside the CDR3, taken from reference TRBV30 and TRBJ2-7): SQTIHQWPATLVQPVGSPLSLECTVEGTSNPNLYWYRQAAGRGLQLLFYSVGIGQISSEVPQNLSASRPQDRQFILSSKKLLLSDSGFYLCAWKVWAENSYEQYFGPGTRLTVT.

This sequence joins TRBV5-6 and TRBJ1-6, with TRBD1 matching 7 bases. The J segment lost 8 bases and the V segment lost 4 bases, leaving 9 bases of the junction unmatched. CDR1 and CDR2 from the germline V gene are SGHDT and YYEEEE. The length of the CDR3 is 15 residues. CDR3 nucleotides: TGTGCCAGCAGCCCGGGGTGGGACAGTTATTCACCCCTCCACTTT. Amino acid sequence: CASSPGWDSYSPLHF.

The table lists this clone with a few counts. The V call is TRBV29-1, the J call TRBJ2-3; tentative D call: TRBD1 (6 bases). Trimming removed 2 bases from V and 6 bases from J, with 15 bases in between. CDR1 is SQVTM and CDR2 is ANQGSEA in the germline V gene. The CDR3 consists of 14 residues. This CDR3 is CSVEQTGLLDTQYF. The CDR3 bases are TGCAGCGTTGAACAGACAGGCCTATTGGATACGCAGTATTTT.

V gene TRBV10-3 combines with J gene TRBJ2-3; no definite D call. Looked up from germline, CDR1 is ENHRY and CDR2 is SYGVKD. This CDR3 is 12 amino acids long. The V end lost 6 bases, the J end lost 6 bases, and 10 bases lay between the germline ends. CDR3 loop: CAISETTDTQYF. The CDR3 nucleotides read TGTGCCATCAGCGAAACCACGGATACGCAGTATTTT.

The chain is built from TRBV7-9 and TRBJ2-5; 11 positions agree with TRBD1. From germline, CDR1 is SEHNR and CDR2 FQNEAQ (reference sequence). V trimming: 5 bases; J trimming: 2 bases; junction bases outside the gene matches: 4. The CDR3 runs to 15 residues. CDR3 region: CASSPGDRGQETQYF. The CDR3 DNA follows: TGTGCCAGCAGCCCCGGGGACAGGGGGCAAGAGACCCAGTACTTC.